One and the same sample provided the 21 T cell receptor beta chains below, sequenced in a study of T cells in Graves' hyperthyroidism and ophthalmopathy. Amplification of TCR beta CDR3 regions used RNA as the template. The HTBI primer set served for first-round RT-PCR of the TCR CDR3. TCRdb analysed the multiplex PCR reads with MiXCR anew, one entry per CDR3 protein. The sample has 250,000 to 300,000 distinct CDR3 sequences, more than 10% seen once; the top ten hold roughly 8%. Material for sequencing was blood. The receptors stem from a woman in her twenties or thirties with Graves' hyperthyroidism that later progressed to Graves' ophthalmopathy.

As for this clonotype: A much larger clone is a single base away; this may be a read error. As DNA, the CDR3 is TGTGCCACCGGATCGGGACAGGCCGATGGGACCCAGTACTTC. Its translation is CATGSGQADGTQYF. This sequence joins TRBV24-1 and TRBJ2-5, with 8 bases fitting TRBD1. This CDR3 has 14 amino acids. Germline V lookup: CDR1 KGHDR, CDR2 SFDVKD. V lost 9 bases, J lost 7 bases, and 12 bases stayed unmatched.

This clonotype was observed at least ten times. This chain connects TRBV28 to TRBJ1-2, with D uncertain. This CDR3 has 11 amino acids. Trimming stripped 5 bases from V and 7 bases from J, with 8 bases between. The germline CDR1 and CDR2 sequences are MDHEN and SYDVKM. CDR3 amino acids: CASSNTRGYTF. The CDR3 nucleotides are TGTGCCAGCAGTAATACGCGTGGCTACACCTTC.

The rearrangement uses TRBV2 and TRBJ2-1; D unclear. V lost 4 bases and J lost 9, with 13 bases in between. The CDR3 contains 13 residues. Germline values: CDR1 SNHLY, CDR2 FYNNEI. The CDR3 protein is CASSARSDGEQFF. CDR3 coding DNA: TGTGCCAGCAGTGCCAGGTCGGACGGTGAGCAGTTCTTC.

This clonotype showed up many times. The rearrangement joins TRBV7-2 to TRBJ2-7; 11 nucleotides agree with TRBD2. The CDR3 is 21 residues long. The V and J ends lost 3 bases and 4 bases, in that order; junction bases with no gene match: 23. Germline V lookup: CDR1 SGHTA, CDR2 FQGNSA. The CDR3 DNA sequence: TGTGCCAGCAGCTTGTCCCGGGGGGCGGTAGCGGGAGGGGTCAGTAAGTACGAGCAGTACTTC. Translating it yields CASSLSRGAVAGGVSKYEQYF.

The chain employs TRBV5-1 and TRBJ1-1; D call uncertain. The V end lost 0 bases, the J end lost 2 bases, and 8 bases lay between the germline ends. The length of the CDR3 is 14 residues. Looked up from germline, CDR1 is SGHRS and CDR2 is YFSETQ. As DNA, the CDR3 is TGCGCCAGCAGCTTGGACAGATCCAACACTGAAGCTTTCTTT. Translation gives CASSLDRSNTEAFF.

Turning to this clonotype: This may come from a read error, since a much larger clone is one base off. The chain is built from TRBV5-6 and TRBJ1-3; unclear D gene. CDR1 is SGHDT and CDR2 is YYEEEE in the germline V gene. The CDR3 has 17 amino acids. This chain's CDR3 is CASSLKGRAISGNIIYF. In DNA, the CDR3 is TGTGCCAGCAGCTTGAAAGGGCGGGCGATCTCTGGAAACATCATATATTTT. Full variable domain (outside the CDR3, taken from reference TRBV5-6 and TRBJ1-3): DAGVTQSPTHLIKTRGQQVTLRCSPKSGHDTVSWYQQALGQGPQFIFQYYEEEERQRGNFPDRFSGHQFPNYSSELNVNALLLGDSALYLCASSLKGRAISGNIIYFGEGSWLTVV.

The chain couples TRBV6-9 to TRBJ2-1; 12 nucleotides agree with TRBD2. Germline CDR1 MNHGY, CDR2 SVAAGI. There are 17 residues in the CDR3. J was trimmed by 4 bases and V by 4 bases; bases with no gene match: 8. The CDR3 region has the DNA TGTGCCAGCAGTTTGGGCCTAGCGGGAGGGTGGTACAATGAGCAGTTCTTC. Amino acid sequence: CASSLGLAGGWYNEQFF.

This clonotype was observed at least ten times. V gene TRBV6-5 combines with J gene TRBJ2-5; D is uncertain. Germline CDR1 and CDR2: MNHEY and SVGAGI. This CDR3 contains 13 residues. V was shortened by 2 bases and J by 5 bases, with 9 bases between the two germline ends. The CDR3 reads CASSYELWETQYF. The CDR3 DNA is TGTGCCAGCAGTTACGAGCTCTGGGAGACCCAGTACTTC.

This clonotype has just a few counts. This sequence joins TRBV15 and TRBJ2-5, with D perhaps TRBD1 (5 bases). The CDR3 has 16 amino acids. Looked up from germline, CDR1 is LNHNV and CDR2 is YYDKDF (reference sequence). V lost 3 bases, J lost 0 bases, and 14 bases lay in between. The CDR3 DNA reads TGTGCCACCAGCAGGGAAAAATACAGGTACCAAGAGACCCAGTACTTC. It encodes CATSREKYRYQETQYF.

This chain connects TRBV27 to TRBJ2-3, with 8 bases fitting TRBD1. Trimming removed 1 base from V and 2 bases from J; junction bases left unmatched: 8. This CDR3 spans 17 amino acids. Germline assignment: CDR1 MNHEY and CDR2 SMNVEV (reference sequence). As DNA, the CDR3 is TGTGCCAGCAGTTTATTGCCCCAGGGGGCTATCACAGATACGCAGTATTTT. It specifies CASSLLPQGAITDTQYF.

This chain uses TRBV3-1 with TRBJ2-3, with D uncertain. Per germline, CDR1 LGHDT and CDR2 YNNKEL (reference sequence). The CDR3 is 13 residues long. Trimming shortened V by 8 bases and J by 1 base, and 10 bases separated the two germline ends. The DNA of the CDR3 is TGTGCCAGCGGGATGCTCGGCACAGATACGCAGTATTTT. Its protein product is CASGMLGTDTQYF.

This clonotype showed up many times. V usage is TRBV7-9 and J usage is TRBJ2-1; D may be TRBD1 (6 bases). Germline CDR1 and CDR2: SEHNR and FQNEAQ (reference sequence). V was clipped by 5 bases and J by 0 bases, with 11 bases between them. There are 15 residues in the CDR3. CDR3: CASSIDRNSYNEQFF. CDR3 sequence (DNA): TGTGCCAGCAGCATCGACAGGAACTCCTACAATGAGCAGTTCTTC. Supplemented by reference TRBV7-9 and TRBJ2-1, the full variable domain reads DTGVSQNPRHKITKRGQNVTFRCDPISEHNRLYWYRQTLGQGPEFLTYFQNEAQLEKSRLLSDRFSAERPKGSFSTLEIQRTEQGDSAMYLCASSIDRNSYNEQFFGPGTRLTVL.

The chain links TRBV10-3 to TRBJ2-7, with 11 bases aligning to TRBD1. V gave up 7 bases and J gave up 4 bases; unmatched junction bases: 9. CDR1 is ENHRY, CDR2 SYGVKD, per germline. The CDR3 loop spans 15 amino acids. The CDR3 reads CAIMGVDRGPYEQYF. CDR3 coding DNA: TGTGCCATCATGGGTGTGGACAGGGGGCCTTACGAGCAGTACTTC.

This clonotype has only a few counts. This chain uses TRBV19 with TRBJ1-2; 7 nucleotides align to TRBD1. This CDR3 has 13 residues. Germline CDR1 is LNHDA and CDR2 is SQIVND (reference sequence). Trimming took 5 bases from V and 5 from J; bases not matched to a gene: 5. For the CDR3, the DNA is TGTGCCAGTAGTCCCCGACAGGGTTATGGCTACACCTTC. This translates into CASSPRQGYGYTF.

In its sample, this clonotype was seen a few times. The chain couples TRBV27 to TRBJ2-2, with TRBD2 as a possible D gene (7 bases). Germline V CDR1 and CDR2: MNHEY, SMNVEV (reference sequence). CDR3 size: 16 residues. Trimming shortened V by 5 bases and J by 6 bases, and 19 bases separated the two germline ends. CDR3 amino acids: CASSLLLGGGPGELFF. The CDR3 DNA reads TGTGCCAGCAGTCTGTTGTTAGGGGGAGGGCCCGGGGAGCTGTTTTTT.

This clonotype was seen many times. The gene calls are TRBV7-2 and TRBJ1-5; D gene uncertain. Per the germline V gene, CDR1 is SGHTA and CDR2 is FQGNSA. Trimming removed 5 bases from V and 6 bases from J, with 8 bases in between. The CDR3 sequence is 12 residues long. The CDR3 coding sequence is TGTGCCAGCAGCAGGGTTGGTCAGCCCCAGCATTTT. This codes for CASSRVGQPQHF. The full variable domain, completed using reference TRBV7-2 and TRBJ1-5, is GAGVSQSPSNKVTEKGKDVELRCDPISGHTALYWYRQSLGQGLEFLIYFQGNSAPDKSGLPSDRFSAERTGGSVSTLTIQRTQQEDSAVYLCASSRVGQPQHFGDGTRLSIL.

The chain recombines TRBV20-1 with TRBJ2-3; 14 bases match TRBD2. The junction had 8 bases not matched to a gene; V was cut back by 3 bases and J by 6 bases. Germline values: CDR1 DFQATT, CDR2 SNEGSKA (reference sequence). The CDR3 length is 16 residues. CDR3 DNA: TGCAGTGCTAGGGGTGGACTAGCGGGAGGAGGGGATACGCAGTATTTT. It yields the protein CSARGGLAGGGDTQYF.

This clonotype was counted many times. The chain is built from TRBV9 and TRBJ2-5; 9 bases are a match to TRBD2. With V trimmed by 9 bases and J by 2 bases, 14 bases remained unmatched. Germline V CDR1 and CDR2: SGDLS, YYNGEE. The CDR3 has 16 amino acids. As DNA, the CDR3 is TGTGCCAACGGCGGTGAGGGCGGGAGGGTACAAGAGACCCAGTACTTC. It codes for CANGGEGGRVQETQYF.

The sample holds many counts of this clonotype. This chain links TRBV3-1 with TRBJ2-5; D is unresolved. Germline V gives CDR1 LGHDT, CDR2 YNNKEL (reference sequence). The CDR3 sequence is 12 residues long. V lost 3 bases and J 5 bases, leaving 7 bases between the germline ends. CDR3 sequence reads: CASSQTLETQYF. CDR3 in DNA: TGTGCCAGCAGCCAGACCCTCGAGACCCAGTACTTC.

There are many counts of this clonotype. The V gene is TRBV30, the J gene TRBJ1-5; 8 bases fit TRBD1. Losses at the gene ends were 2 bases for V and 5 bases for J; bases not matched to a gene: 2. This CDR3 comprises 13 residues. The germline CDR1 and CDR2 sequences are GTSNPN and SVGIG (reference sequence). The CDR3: CAWSTGQDQPQHF. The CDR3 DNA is TGTGCCTGGAGTACGGGACAGGATCAGCCCCAGCATTTT.

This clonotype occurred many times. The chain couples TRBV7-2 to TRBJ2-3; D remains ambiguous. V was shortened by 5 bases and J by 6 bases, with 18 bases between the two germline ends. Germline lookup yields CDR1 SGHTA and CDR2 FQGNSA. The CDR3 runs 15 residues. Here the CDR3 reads CASSHVMGILDTQYF. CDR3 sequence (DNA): TGTGCCAGCAGCCATGTCATGGGGATTTTGGATACGCAGTATTTT.